A selection of T cell receptor beta chains follows, all from one sample in a study of identical twins. TCRdb called the 5' RACE reads again in MiXCR, with one record for every CDR3 protein. The sample contains 150,000 or so distinct CDR3 sequences, roughly 3.5% of which appear only once. Sequencing was performed on memory T cells sorted from blood. Receptor source: a man between 18 and 29 years old in good health. Both conserved end residues are part of each CDR3. Fields, in order: clone size, J gene, D gene, V gene, CDR3 DNA, CDR3 protein. D genes are given only for firm matches. For some rows the clone size is stated as once, few or many, or as a class when expanded; others skip it.

many TRBJ1-3 NA TRBV5-1 TGCGCCAGCAGCTTGGACCACGGAGGAAACACCATATATTTT CASSLDHGGNTIYF
many TRBJ1-1 NA TRBV20-1 TGCAGTGCTAGGTGGACGAACACTGAAGCTTTCTTT CSARWTNTEAFF
many TRBJ1-1 TRBD1 TRBV5-1 TGCGCCAGCAGCCTAAACCCGGGACAGGGCACTGAAGCTTTCTTT CASSLNPGQGTEAFF
many TRBJ2-3 TRBD2 TRBV20-1 TGCAGTGCGTTCGGACTAGCGGGAGAATCCCCCACAGATACGCAGTATTTT CSAFGLAGESPTDTQYF
many TRBJ2-3 TRBD2 TRBV9 TGTGCCAGCAGCGCAAGCGGGATTAGCACAGATACGCAGTATTTT CASSASGISTDTQYF
many TRBJ2-1 NA TRBV14 TGTGCCAGCAGCCCCACTAGCCCAGGAGCCTCCTACAATGAGCAGTTCTTC CASSPTSPGASYNEQFF
many TRBJ2-1 NA TRBV6-2/TRBV6-3 TGTGCCAGCAGTTACTCCGGAACGGGGGAGCAGTTCTTC CASSYSGTGEQFF
once TRBJ2-3 TRBD2 TRBV2 TGTGCCAGCAGCACGGGAGGGGTAGTCCGCACAGATACGCAGTATTTT CASSTGGVVRTDTQYF
few TRBJ1-4 NA TRBV14 TGTGCCAGCAGCCAAGATTCCGGACTAATCGAAAAACTGTTTTTT CASSQDSGLIEKLFF
many TRBJ2-2 NA TRBV7-6 TGTGCCAGCAGCTTAGGCGGGCTACCGAACACCGGGGAGCTGTTTTTT CASSLGGLPNTGELFF
many TRBJ2-1 NA TRBV5-5 TGTGCCAGCAGATCACAACTAGGGAGCCGAGACCGGTACAATGAGCAGTTCTTC CASRSQLGSRDRYNEQFF
many TRBJ1-1 NA TRBV3-1 TGTGCCAGCAGCCAAGAGACTTCTGAAGCTTTCTTT CASSQETSEAFF
many TRBJ2-3 NA TRBV5-1 TGCGCCAGCAGCTTAGAGTTCACAGATACGCAGTATTTT CASSLEFTDTQYF
many TRBJ1-5 NA TRBV7-2 TGTGCCAGCAGACCCGCCGGGGATAGCAATCAGCCCCAGCATTTT CASRPAGDSNQPQHF
many TRBJ1-2 NA TRBV20-1 TGCAGTGCTAGAACTCAGGTCTACACCTTC CSARTQVYTF
many TRBJ2-1 NA TRBV5-1 TGCGCCAGCAGCACCGACAGCCTATACAATGAGCAGTTCTTC CASSTDSLYNEQFF
many TRBJ2-3 TRBD2 TRBV12-5 TGTGCTAGTGGTTCCGGGGCGGGAGGCCCCCGCACAGATACGCAGTATTTT CASGSGAGGPRTDTQYF
many TRBJ2-5 NA TRBV7-9 TGTGCCAGCAGCTTGTCGGCCGAGGACAGTCAAGAGACCCAGTACTTC CASSLSAEDSQETQYF
few TRBJ2-3 TRBD2 TRBV7-2 TGTGCCAGCAGCTTTCCTAGCGGGAGTACAGATACGCAGTATTTT CASSFPSGSTDTQYF
many TRBJ2-3 NA TRBV5-1 TGCGCCAGCAGGGGAAAGAGAGTTGCTAGCACAGATACGCAGTATTTT CASRGKRVASTDTQYF
many TRBJ2-2 TRBD2 TRBV7-8 TGTGCCAGCAGCTTAGAGCGGGAAAGGGAGCTGTTTTTT CASSLERERELFF
few TRBJ2-1 NA TRBV7-2 TGTGCCAGCAGCGGGCAGTACTCCTACAATGAGCAGTTCTTC CASSGQYSYNEQFF
many TRBJ2-3 NA TRBV20-1 TGCAGTGCAGCAAATACTAGATCCCGCCCGGATACGCAGTATTTT CSAANTRSRPDTQYF
many TRBJ1-1 NA TRBV5-1 TGCGCCAGCAGCCCCCAGGGCTGGGGGAACACTGAAGCTTTCTTT CASSPQGWGNTEAFF
many TRBJ1-1 NA TRBV25-1 TGTGCCAGCAGTGGGTCTTGGGACCGAGCTTTCTTT CASSGSWDRAFF
many TRBJ2-1 NA TRBV6-1 NA CASILGGRQFF
many TRBJ2-1 NA TRBV7-3 TGTGCCAGCAGCCCGGGACTCAACAATGAGCAGTTCTTC CASSPGLNNEQFF
many TRBJ2-2 NA TRBV12-3/TRBV12-4 TGTGCCAGCAGTTTAGGGCAGGGACTTAACACCGGGGAGCTGTTTTTT CASSLGQGLNTGELFF
NA TRBJ1-4 NA TRBV14 TGTGCCAGCAGCCGGGGGAGGAATTTTGCAACTAATGAAAAACTGTTTTTT CASSRGRNFATNEKLFF
many TRBJ2-6 NA TRBV14 TGTGCCAGCAGCCCCCTTTACTCTGGGGCCAACGTCCTGACTTTC CASSPLYSGANVLTF